The source of this T cell receptor (beta chain) is a study of blood T cell repertoires in COVID-19 (TCRdb year 2020). Background for the entire study: The collaborator samples originated in the United States, Italy and Spain and spanned the acute and convalescent phases of COVID-19. The prospective study material was composed of cDNA or gDNA derived from T cells, B-cell-depleted T cells, or PBMCs. Subjects who had been exposed to COVID-19, were actively infected with it, or had recovered from it provided the deeply sampled blood TCRbeta repertoires that made up the dataset. The repertoires were released in a freely available public database intended as a resource for research on the immune response to SARS-CoV-2. The samples were drawn from two sources: the first 160 participants of the ongoing ImmuneRACE study, and fewer than 1,500 subjects contributed by 6 global collaborators. Sample metadata almost always included a de-identified subject ID, COVID-19 status, age in years and sex. HLA class I and class II types, where available, came from metadata supplied by the sample provider rather than from assay-based typing.

Of note for this clone: Its binding antigen is unknown. Base quality data are lacking; no much larger clone is found one base away.

For CDR1 and CDR2, the germline V gene lists MRHNA and SNTAGT. The CDR3 contains 16 residues, cysteine and phenylalanine counted. Only CDR3 DNA is held: 48 bases, read in frame from base 1. V was cut back by 2 bases and J by 3 bases, leaving a gap of 15 bases between them. Whole blood was collected in K2EDTA tubes by collaborating institutions according to the institutions' own protocols. For TCRbeta analysis, collaborators shipped samples as frozen whole blood, isolated PBMCs, or DNA extracted from either of those sample types. TCRbeta CDR3 regions were amplified from genomic DNA by means of the immunoSEQ Assay, a bias-controlled multiplex PCR. In the authors' own workflow: The number of nucleated cells in each sample was estimated from the amplification of reference gene primers within the assay. To quantify the absolute abundance of each unique TCRbeta CDR3 rearrangement, sequence reads were collapsed and filtered. Productive Simpson clonality was computed per sample as the square root of Simpson's diversity index over productive rearrangements. TCRdb obtained this table from immuneACCESS and retained in-frame rearrangements with V and J assigned. These tables miss some clones; where compared with another copy, unresolved V genes account for less than half of the shortfall, and the remainder is unexplained. The V and J calls and clone size were taken over from that table, and D and trimming were inferred from the DNA. A total of roughly 48,000 clones appear in this sample, around 80% of them only once. The ten top clones hold around 5.3% of the sample.

The research as a whole found: The amount of clinical and demographic metadata varied by source and participant and was provided uncurated.

The sequence links TRBV6-4 to TRBJ2-3; D gene: possibly TRBD2, on 6 matching bases. The sequence came from a human donor in a cohort sampled during active COVID-19. Sequenced material: peripheral blood. The CDR3 protein: CASSDRRGDVTDTQYF. The sequence in DNA is TGTGCCAGCAGTGACCGGCGCGGGGATGTGACAGATACGCAGTATTTT.